This T cell receptor (beta chain) was recovered during a study of spatial heterogeneity in lung cancer. Study observations and caveats: The number of expanded tumor alpha and beta chains correlated with mutation number.

This clonotype was detected many times. Its antigen is currently unknown. With the library built for alpha chains, this beta chain is off target and its frequency is not meaningful. Time point described: sample taken at primary tumor resection. Samples were donated by 72 untreated early-stage non-small cell lung cancer patients. Sequencing covered unsorted whole RNA taken from tumor, nontumor lung or frozen PBMC. TCRdb reanalysed the 5' RACE reads using MiXCR and keeps one entry per CDR3 protein. Of some 7,400 distinct CDR3 sequences detected, around 6.7% appear once; the ten largest clones hold roughly a sixth. This TCR derives from a female donor with early-stage non-small cell lung cancer. The specimen was lung tumor tissue, collected at surgery.

CDR3 bases: TGCAGTGCGGCAAACAGGTTTGGGTACTACGAGCAGTACTTC. As protein: CSAANRFGYYEQYF. The chain uses TRBV20-1 and TRBJ2-7, with TRBD1 as a possible D gene (5 bases). Germline V CDR1 and CDR2: DFQATT, SNEGSKA (reference sequence). The V and J ends lost 6 bases and 3 bases respectively, with 18 bases between them. This CDR3 contains 14 residues.